This paragraph covers one TCR beta chain sequence. J gave up 0 bases and V 4 bases, and 1 base lay outside the gene matches. Germline V CDR1 and CDR2: SNHLY, FYNNEI. This CDR3 region has 14 residues. The data were taken from a study of blood T cell repertoires in COVID-19. Study context: COVID-19 samples, acute and convalescent, were from the United States, Italy and Spain. T cells, B-cell-depleted T cells, or PBMCs provided the cDNA or gDNA that served as material.

Authors' analysis steps: Amplification from reference gene primers served as the basis for estimated nucleated cell counts. Clones were read by immunoSEQ multiplex PCR, and TCRdb kept only the in-frame ones, dropping some. V and J calls and clone size follow that table, whereas D and trimming were derived from the DNA. The sample lists 180,000 or so clones, over 75% occurring once. The recovered donors of Cohort 3 showed two negative PCRs, clearance, or symptom resolution. The sequencing input was PBMCs or T cells enriched from blood (not recorded which). The rearrangement links TRBV2 to TRBJ1-1, with TRBD1 matching 8 bases. The TCR was taken from a man aged 50-59 years who had recovered from COVID-19. CDR3 in amino acids: CASSVQGVNTEAFF. In DNA, the CDR3 is TGTGCCAGCAGTGTACAGGGGGTGAACACTGAAGCTTTCTTT. Complete variable domain (other parts from reference TRBV2 and TRBJ1-1): EPEVTQTPSHQVTQMGQEVILRCVPISNHLYFYWYRQILGQKVEFLVSFYNNEISEKSEIFDDQFSVERPDGSNFTLKIRSTKLEDSAMYFCASSVQGVNTEAFFGQGTRLTVV.